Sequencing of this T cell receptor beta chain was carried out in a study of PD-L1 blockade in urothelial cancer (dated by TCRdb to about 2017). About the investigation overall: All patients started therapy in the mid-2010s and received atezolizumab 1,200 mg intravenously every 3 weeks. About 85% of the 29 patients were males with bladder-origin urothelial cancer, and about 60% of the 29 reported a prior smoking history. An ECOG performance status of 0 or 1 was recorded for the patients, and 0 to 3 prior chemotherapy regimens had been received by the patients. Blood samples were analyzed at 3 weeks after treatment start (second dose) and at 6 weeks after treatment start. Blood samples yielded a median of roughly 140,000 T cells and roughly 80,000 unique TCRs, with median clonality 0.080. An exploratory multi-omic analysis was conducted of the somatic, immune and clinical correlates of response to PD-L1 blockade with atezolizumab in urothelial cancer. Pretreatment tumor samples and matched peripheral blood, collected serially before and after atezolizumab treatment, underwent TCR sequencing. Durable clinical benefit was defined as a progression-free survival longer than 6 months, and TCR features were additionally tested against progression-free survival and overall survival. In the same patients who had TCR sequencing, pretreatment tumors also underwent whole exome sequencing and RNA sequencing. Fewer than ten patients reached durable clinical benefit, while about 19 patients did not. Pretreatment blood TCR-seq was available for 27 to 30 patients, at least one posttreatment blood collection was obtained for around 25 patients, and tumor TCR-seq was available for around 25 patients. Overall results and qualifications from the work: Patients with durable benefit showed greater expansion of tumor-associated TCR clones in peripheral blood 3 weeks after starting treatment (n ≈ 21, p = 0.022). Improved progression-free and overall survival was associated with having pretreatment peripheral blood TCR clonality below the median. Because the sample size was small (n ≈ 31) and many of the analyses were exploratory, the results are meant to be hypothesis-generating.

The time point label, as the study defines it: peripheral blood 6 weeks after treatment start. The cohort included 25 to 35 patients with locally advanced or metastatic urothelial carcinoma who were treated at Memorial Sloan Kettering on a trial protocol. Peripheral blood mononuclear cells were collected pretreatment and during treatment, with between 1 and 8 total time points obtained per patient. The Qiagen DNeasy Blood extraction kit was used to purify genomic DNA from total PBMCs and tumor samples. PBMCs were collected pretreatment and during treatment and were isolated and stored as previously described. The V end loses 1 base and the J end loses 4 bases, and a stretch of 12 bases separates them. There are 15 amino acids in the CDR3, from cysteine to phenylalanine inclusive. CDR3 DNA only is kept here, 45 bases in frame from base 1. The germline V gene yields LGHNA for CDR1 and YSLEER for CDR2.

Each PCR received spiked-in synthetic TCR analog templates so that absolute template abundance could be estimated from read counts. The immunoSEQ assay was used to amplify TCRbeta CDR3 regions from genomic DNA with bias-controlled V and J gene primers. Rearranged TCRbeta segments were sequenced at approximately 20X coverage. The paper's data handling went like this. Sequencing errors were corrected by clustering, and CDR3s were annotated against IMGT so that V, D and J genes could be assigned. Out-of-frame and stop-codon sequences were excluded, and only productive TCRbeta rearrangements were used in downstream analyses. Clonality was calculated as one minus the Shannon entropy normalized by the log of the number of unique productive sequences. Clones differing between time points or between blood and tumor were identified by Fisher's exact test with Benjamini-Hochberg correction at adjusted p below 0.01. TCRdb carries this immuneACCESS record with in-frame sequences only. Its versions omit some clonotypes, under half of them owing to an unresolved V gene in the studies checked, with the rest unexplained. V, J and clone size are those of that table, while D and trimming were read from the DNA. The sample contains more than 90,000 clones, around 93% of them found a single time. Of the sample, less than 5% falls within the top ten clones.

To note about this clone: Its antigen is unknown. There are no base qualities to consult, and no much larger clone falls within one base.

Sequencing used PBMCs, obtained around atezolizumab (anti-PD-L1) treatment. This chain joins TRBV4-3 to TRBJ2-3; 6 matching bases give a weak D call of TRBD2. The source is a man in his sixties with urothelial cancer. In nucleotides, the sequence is TGCGCCAGCAGCCAAGGGAGGGGTGGCGCAGATACGCAGTATTTT. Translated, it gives CASSQGRGGADTQYF.